This passage covers 28 T cell receptor beta chains from one sample sequenced in a study of beta chain features in type 1 diabetes (dated by TCRdb to 2017 to 2018). Libraries were made using the immunoSEQ multiplex PCR assay. The entire amount of isolated RNA was reverse transcribed using the High Capacity cDNA Reverse Transcription Kit, so the sequenced TCRB transcripts were expressed ones. TCRdb obtained this table from immuneACCESS and retained in-frame rearrangements with V and J assigned. These tables miss some clones; where compared with another copy, unresolved V genes account for less than half of the shortfall, and the remainder is unexplained. The sample data list tens of thousands of clones, and under 35% of these were observed just once. 0.45% of the sample goes to the ten largest clones. Sequences were obtained from stem cell memory CD4+ T cells from blood. Reading the label with the study, this specimen's cell subset or site is: stem cell-like memory CD4+ T cells. The receptors were sampled from a woman under 30 in good health.

This clone showed up just a few times. V is TRBV6-1 and J is TRBJ1-5, with TRBD1 identical over 7 bases. J lost 7 bases, V lost 9 bases, and 9 bases had no gene match. Germline CDR1 MNHNS, CDR2 SASEGT. This CDR3 spans 13 amino acids. The CDR3, as DNA: TGTGCCAGTAGCCCTACAGGGGCCCAGCCCCAGCATTTT. Amino acids: CASSPTGAQPQHF.

V gene TRBV11-2 combines with J gene TRBJ2-7, with D possibly matching TRBD1 (5 bases). Trimming stripped 2 bases from V and 7 bases from J, with 9 bases between. The CDR3 runs to 12 residues. Germline V lookup: CDR1 SGHAT, CDR2 FQNNGV. CDR3 bases: TGTGCCAGCAGCTTATTGGGGCGAGAGCAGTACTTC. This translates into CASSLLGREQYF.

CDR3 nucleotides: TGTGCAGGAGGGGGCCTCACAGATACGCAGTATTTT. Protein: CAGGGLTDTQYF. The chain recombines TRBV7-9 with TRBJ2-3; a possible D gene is TRBD1 (7 bases). The CDR3 runs 12 residues. Germline V gives CDR1 SEHNR, CDR2 FQNEAQ (reference sequence). The variable domain in full, completed from reference TRBV7-9 and TRBJ2-3, reads DTGVSQNPRHKITKRGQNVTFRCDPISEHNRLYWYRQTLGQGPEFLTYFQNEAQLEKSRLLSDRFSAERPKGSFSTLEIQRTEQGDSAMYLCAGGGLTDTQYFGPGTRLTVL.

The chain recombines TRBV2 with TRBJ2-5; 12 nucleotides match TRBD2. Germline assignment: CDR1 SNHLY and CDR2 FYNNEI. J was trimmed by 5 bases and V by 6 bases; bases with no gene match: 10. This CDR3 is 16 amino acids long. In nucleotides, the CDR3 is TGTGCCAGCAGCAAATCGACTAGCGGGAGTTTCGAGACCCAGTACTTC. Its translation: CASSKSTSGSFETQYF. Full variable domain (outside the CDR3, taken from reference TRBV2 and TRBJ2-5): EPEVTQTPSHQVTQMGQEVILRCVPISNHLYFYWYRQILGQKVEFLVSFYNNEISEKSEIFDDQFSVERPDGSNFTLKIRSTKLEDSAMYFCASSKSTSGSFETQYFGPGTRLLVL.

V gene TRBV18 combines with J gene TRBJ1-1; 8 bases map to TRBD1. V lost 5 bases to trimming and J lost 1 base; unmatched junction nucleotides: 9. Per germline, CDR1 KGHSH and CDR2 LQKENI. The CDR3 is 16 residues long. CDR3 coding DNA: TGTGCCAGCTCATCAGGGCCAACAGGGGGGAACACTGAAGCTTTCTTT. Its protein is CASSSGPTGGNTEAFF.

The genes are TRBV5-4 and TRBJ2-7; no definite D call. Trimming took off 0 bases at V and 4 bases at J, with 14 bases between the two ends. The V gene's germline CDR1 is SGHNT and CDR2 YYREEE (reference sequence). The CDR3 runs to 15 residues. The CDR3 sequence: CASSLAPGQFYEQYF. The DNA of the CDR3 is TGTGCCAGCAGCTTGGCCCCTGGGCAGTTTTACGAGCAGTACTTC. Together with reference TRBV5-4 and TRBJ2-7, the CDR3 gives the full variable domain: ETGVTQSPTHLIKTRGQQVTLRCSSQSGHNTVSWYQQALGQGPQFIFQYYREEENGRGNFPPRFSGLQFPNYSSELNVNALELDDSALYLCASSLAPGQFYEQYFGPGTRLTVT.

CDR3 sequence: CASSVVSQETQYF. As DNA, the CDR3 is TGTGCCAGCAGTGTTGTCAGTCAAGAGACCCAGTACTTC. This rearrangement joins TRBV2 to TRBJ2-5; D is unresolved. Germline V gene sequence: CDR1 SNHLY, CDR2 FYNNEI. V lost 4 bases and J 2 bases, leaving 8 bases between the germline ends. This CDR3 spans 13 amino acids.

This chain links TRBV7-6 with TRBJ2-7; D not certain. Per germline, CDR1 SGHVS and CDR2 FNYEAQ. V was shortened by 5 bases and J by 4 bases, with 9 bases between the two germline ends. The CDR3 has 12 amino acids. CDR3 amino acids: CASSRDPYEQYF. The CDR3, as DNA: TGTGCCAGCAGCCGAGATCCTTACGAGCAGTACTTC.

The chain recombines TRBV14 with TRBJ1-2, with D possibly TRBD1 on 5 matching bases. This CDR3 has 14 amino acids. Germline loops: CDR1 SGHDN, CDR2 FVKESK. Trimming took 4 bases from V and 4 from J, leaving 13 bases between them. The CDR3 DNA follows: TGTGCCAGCAGCCCCCGGGCGGGACCCTATGGCTACACCTTC. It encodes CASSPRAGPYGYTF.

The chain couples TRBV4-1 to TRBJ2-3; a weak D match, TRBD2 (6 bases). CDR1 MGHRA and CDR2 YSYEKL come from the germline V gene. The CDR3 is 16 residues long. V was shortened by 1 base and J by 3 bases, with 14 bases between the two germline ends. CDR3 nucleotide sequence: TGCGCCAGCAGCCAAGGGCGGAGGGGCGGGACAGATACGCAGTATTTT. Translated, it gives CASSQGRRGGTDTQYF.

The V and J genes are TRBV5-5 and TRBJ2-6; 8 bases are shared with TRBD1. The CDR3 covers 15 residues. V was pared by 3 bases and J by 2 bases, with 1 base of the junction left unmatched. Germline-derived CDR1 and CDR2 are SGHKS and YYEKEE (reference sequence). The CDR3 loop reads CASSSRGPGANVLTF. The CDR3 DNA reads TGTGCCAGCAGCTCCAGGGGGCCTGGGGCCAACGTCCTGACTTTC.

The rearrangement links TRBV29-1 to TRBJ2-5, with D unclear. In germline, CDR1 is SQVTM, CDR2 ANQGSEA. V was clipped by 5 bases and J by 5 bases, with 15 bases between them. The CDR3 is 13 amino acids. CDR3 loop: CSVSPSPGETQYF. The CDR3 DNA sequence: TGCAGCGTTTCCCCCTCCCCCGGGGAGACCCAGTACTTC. Filled out from reference TRBV29-1 and TRBJ2-5, the complete variable domain reads SAVISQKPSRDICQRGTSLTIQCQVDSQVTMMFWYRQQPGQSLTLIATANQGSEATYESGFVIDKFPISRPNLTFSTLTVSNMSPEDSSIYLCSVSPSPGETQYFGPGTRLLVL.

The J gene is TRBJ2-1, the V gene TRBV10-2; a weak D match, TRBD2 (5 bases). Trimming left V 6 bases short and J 3 bases short, with 18 bases between. CDR3 size: 16 residues. Germline CDR1 is WSHSY and CDR2 is SAAADI. Here the CDR3 reads CASRKAGAADYNEQFF. The CDR3 DNA is TGCGCCAGCAGGAAGGCGGGCGCGGCCGACTACAATGAGCAGTTCTTC.

The chain joins TRBV19 to TRBJ1-2, with TRBD1 matching over 11 bases. The germline V gene encodes CDR1 LNHDA and CDR2 SQIVND (reference sequence). V gave up 5 bases and J gave up 5 bases; unmatched junction bases: 13. The length of the CDR3 is 17 residues. In DNA, the CDR3 is TGTGCCAGTAGTTCCCCGGGACAGGGGGTTGGTTTGTATGGCTACACCTTC. This encodes CASSSPGQGVGLYGYTF.

The chain carries TRBV4-1 and TRBJ1-2; D is possibly TRBD1 (5 bases). Deletions cut 7 bases from V and 2 bases from J, with 14 bases between. Germline loops: CDR1 MGHRA, CDR2 YSYEKL. This CDR3 spans 14 amino acids. In DNA form, the CDR3 reads TGCGCCAGCAAGTTGACAGAGTCAAACTATGGCTACACCTTC. Residues: CASKLTESNYGYTF.

This clone was counted only a few times. The chain has TRBV10-3 and TRBJ1-5, with D possibly being TRBD1 (6 bases). Trimming removed 9 bases at V and 5 bases at J, with 17 bases between. CDR3 length equals 14 residues. The germline V gene has CDR1 ENHRY and CDR2 SYGVKD. CDR3 in DNA: TGTGCCATTTATTGGGACACAAAGGATCAGCCCCAGCATTTT. Translation gives CAIYWDTKDQPQHF.

The CDR3 protein is CASGRDRAHNSPLHF. Here the CDR3 DNA reads TGTGCCAGCGGGCGGGACAGGGCCCATAATTCACCCCTCCACTTT. The chain couples TRBV2 to TRBJ1-6, with 9 bases fitting TRBD1. Germline assignment: CDR1 SNHLY and CDR2 FYNNEI. V lost 8 bases, J lost 5 bases, and 7 bases stayed unmatched. The CDR3 length is 15 residues.

The chain recombines TRBV4-2 with TRBJ1-3; 8 bases are shared with TRBD1. Germline V gene data show CDR1 as LGHNA and CDR2 as YNFKEQ. This CDR3 spans 16 amino acids. After removal of 5 bases from V and 4 bases from J, the junction contained 10 bases not matched to a gene. CDR3 in DNA: TGTGCCAGCAGCGCCTTACCAGGGGGCGAAGGAAACACCATATATTTT. Translated, it gives CASSALPGGEGNTIYF.

This clone was seen only a few times. This chain connects TRBV5-1 to TRBJ2-7, with TRBD1 as a possible D gene (6 bases). The CDR3 runs to 16 residues. The germline V gene has CDR1 SGHRS and CDR2 YFSETQ. The V gene lost 2 bases and the J gene lost 7 bases, with 22 bases spanning the gap. Written as DNA, the CDR3 is TGCGCCAGCAGCTTTGTGGCCGGGACACCCCTAGGGGAGCAGTACTTC. It codes for CASSFVAGTPLGEQYF.

J is TRBJ1-1 and V is TRBV6-5; D is possibly TRBD1 (6 bases). The CDR3 is 15 amino acids. Germline-derived CDR1 and CDR2 are MNHEY and SVGAGI. The V gene lost 2 bases and the J gene lost 0 bases, with 10 bases spanning the gap. The CDR3: CASSYRDTLNTEAFF. CDR3 bases: TGTGCCAGCAGTTACCGGGACACACTGAACACTGAAGCTTTCTTT.

The chain uses TRBV18 and TRBJ2-7; 10 nucleotides agree with TRBD2. Germline values: CDR1 KGHSH, CDR2 LQKENI. Germline trimming cut 3 bases from V and 3 bases from J; bases unmatched to any gene: 8. CDR3 length: 16 residues. Written as DNA, the CDR3 is TGTGCCAGCTCACCTGATAAAGCGGGAGGGGACTACGAGCAGTACTTC. Protein sequence: CASSPDKAGGDYEQYF.

The chain is built from TRBV13 and TRBJ2-7; weak D call: TRBD2 (6 bases). V was shortened by 9 bases and J by 2 bases, with 20 bases between the two germline ends. The CDR3 is 15 amino acids. The germline CDR1 and CDR2 sequences are PRHDT and FYEKMQ (reference sequence). DNA of the CDR3: TGTGCCAGGCGCCCTCTACCGGGACTTGCCTACGAGCAGTACTTC. This sequence encodes CARRPLPGLAYEQYF.

The chain carries TRBV18 and TRBJ1-1; the match to TRBD1 covers 7 bases. The CDR3 totals 14 residues. The V and J ends lost 4 bases and 5 bases, in that order; junction bases with no gene match: 7. From germline, CDR1 is KGHSH and CDR2 LQKENI. CDR3 sequence (DNA): TGTGCCAGCTCACTGGGGAGCAGGGGGACTGAAGCTTTCTTT. Translation gives CASSLGSRGTEAFF.

The chain joins TRBV7-3 to TRBJ2-1; D is possibly TRBD1 (5 bases). With 4 bases removed from V and 5 bases from J, the gap between germline ends came to 15 bases. The CDR3 has 15 amino acids. Germline CDR1 and CDR2: SGHTA and FQGTGA. In DNA, the CDR3 is TGTGCCAGCAGCTCCGACAGCGCTCGACACAATGAGCAGTTCTTC. Protein product: CASSSDSARHNEQFF.

The chain is built from TRBV5-1 and TRBJ1-2; no clear D. CDR1 SGHRS and CDR2 YFSETQ come from the germline V gene. The CDR3 sequence is 12 residues long. V was shortened by 0 bases and J by 5 bases, with 5 bases between the two germline ends. The DNA of the CDR3 is TGCGCCAGCAGCTTGGATTATTATGGCTACACCTTC. The encoded protein is CASSLDYYGYTF.

In its sample, this clone was seen a few times. This sequence joins TRBV6-1 and TRBJ2-4; tentatively, D is TRBD2 (6 bases). The germline V gene has CDR1 MNHNS and CDR2 SASEGT. This CDR3 has 13 residues. The V and J ends lost 4 bases and 8 bases respectively, with 12 bases between them. The chain's CDR3 is CASSAGLLDIQYF. The CDR3 DNA sequence: TGTGCCAGCAGTGCGGGACTCTTAGACATTCAGTACTTC.

The chain couples TRBV27 to TRBJ2-5, with 9 nucleotides matching TRBD2. The J call may be incorrect, as the DNA end agrees better with TRBJ2-7. Per germline, CDR1 MNHEY and CDR2 SMNVEV (reference sequence). The CDR3 is made up of 15 amino acids. CDR3 sequence reads: CASSRGLAGWYEQYF. The CDR3, as DNA: TGTGCCAGCAGTCGAGGGCTAGCGGGATGGTACGAGCAGTACTTC.

Comment on this clone: Compared with germline, one end of the junction differs, possibly owing to a read error. The rearrangement uses TRBV7-7 and TRBJ2-3; the D gene is possibly TRBD1 (5 bases). The length of the CDR3 is 13 residues. The V gene's germline CDR1 is SSHAT and CDR2 FNYEAQ (reference sequence). DNA for the CDR3: TGTGCTAGCAGCTTGGACAACACAGATACGCAGTATTTT. Amino acids: CASSLDNTDTQYF.